The 32 T cell receptor beta chains below were found in one sample sequenced in a study of cytomegalovirus exposure and HLA in healthy donors. Vbeta (60) and Jbeta (13) primers were used in the PCR. Repertoires were generated with immunoSEQ multiplex PCR, while TCRdb's copy carries only in-frame clones and drops some. The repertoire has approximately 110,000 clones, around 73% of them found once; the top ten carry around 8%. What was sequenced was PBMCs. All receptors come from a man aged 35 to 55 in good health and CMV-seronegative.

This chain uses TRBV7-3 with TRBJ2-2, with 7 bases fitting TRBD2. The CDR3 runs 15 residues. Per germline, CDR1 SGHTA and CDR2 FQGTGA. The ends lost 3 bases at V and 2 bases at J; junction bases unmatched: 3. The CDR3 coding sequence is TGTGCCAGCAGCTTGGGGGGGATAAACACCGGGGAGCTGTTTTTT. This encodes CASSLGGINTGELFF.

The chain couples TRBV12-5 to TRBJ2-5; D is unclear. Germline values: CDR1 LGHNT, CDR2 FRNRAP. Trimming removed 8 bases at V and 6 bases at J, with 10 bases between. The CDR3 extends over 11 amino acids. The CDR3 protein is CASLAEKTQYF. The CDR3 bases are TGTGCTAGTCTTGCGGAGAAGACCCAGTACTTC.

The chain carries TRBV6-5 and TRBJ1-2; D might be TRBD1 (6 bases). With 2 bases removed from V and 0 bases from J, the gap between germline ends came to 10 bases. The germline V gene has CDR1 MNHEY and CDR2 SVGAGI. This CDR3 is 15 amino acids long. Here the CDR3 DNA reads TGTGCCAGCAGTTACACTGGACAGTCTAACTATGGCTACACCTTC. As protein: CASSYTGQSNYGYTF.

The V and J genes are TRBV5-4 and TRBJ2-7, with 8 bases that match TRBD1. CDR1 SGHNT and CDR2 YYREEE come from the germline V gene (reference sequence). This CDR3 contains 14 residues. Trimming removed 4 bases from V and 2 bases from J; junction bases left unmatched: 5. As DNA, the CDR3 is TGTGCCAGCAGCCCGGACAGGGTCCCCTACGAGCAGTACTTC. Protein product: CASSPDRVPYEQYF. Variable domain in full (rest from reference TRBV5-4 and TRBJ2-7): ETGVTQSPTHLIKTRGQQVTLRCSSQSGHNTVSWYQQALGQGPQFIFQYYREEENGRGNFPPRFSGLQFPNYSSELNVNALELDDSALYLCASSPDRVPYEQYFGPGTRLTVT.

This clone has more than one count but fewer than ten. The gene calls are TRBV6-6 and TRBJ2-1, with a tentative D call TRBD1 (6 bases). Germline assignment: CDR1 MNHNY and CDR2 SVGAGI (reference sequence). V was shortened by 7 bases and J by 7 bases, with 20 bases between the two germline ends. This CDR3 contains 15 residues. For the CDR3, the DNA is TGTGCCAGCAACGACAGGTTCAATGGGTATAATGAGCAGTTCTTC. Amino acids: CASNDRFNGYNEQFF.

V and J are TRBV7-2 and TRBJ1-5; 10 nucleotides agree with TRBD1. Germline lookup yields CDR1 SGHTA and CDR2 FQGNSA. This CDR3 spans 17 amino acids. V trimming: 5 bases; J trimming: 5 bases; junction bases outside the gene matches: 12. The CDR3 sequence is CASSPGTGERWDQPQHF. CDR3 bases: TGTGCCAGCAGCCCAGGGACAGGGGAAAGGTGGGATCAGCCCCAGCATTTT. Based on the CDR3 plus reference TRBV7-2 and TRBJ1-5, the full variable domain is GAGVSQSPSNKVTEKGKDVELRCDPISGHTALYWYRQSLGQGLEFLIYFQGNSAPDKSGLPSDRFSAERTGGSVSTLTIQRTQQEDSAVYLCASSPGTGERWDQPQHFGDGTRLSIL.

The sample holds one count of this clone. The V gene is TRBV6-1, the J gene TRBJ1-1; weak D call: TRBD1 (5 bases). Deletions cut 4 bases from V and 4 bases from J, with 16 bases between. Germline values: CDR1 MNHNS, CDR2 SASEGT. The CDR3 contains 15 residues. CDR3 nucleotides: TGTGCCAGCAGTGGGCGGGGGACCATGTCCACTGAAGCTTTCTTT. Translated, it gives CASSGRGTMSTEAFF.

V and J are TRBV4-3 and TRBJ1-1, with 10 bases aligning to TRBD1. V was pared by 1 base and J by 1 base, with 0 bases of the junction left unmatched. Germline assignment: CDR1 LGHNA and CDR2 YSLEER. CDR3 length equals 15 residues. The CDR3, as DNA: TGCGCCAGCAGCCAAGGGGACAGGGGGAACACTGAAGCTTTCTTT. Translating gives CASSQGDRGNTEAFF.

This chain uses TRBV12-2 with TRBJ1-3; TRBD1, the table's D call, was not compared with the DNA. TRBV12-2 is noted as a pseudogene. The CDR3 is 16 amino acids. The CDR3 loop is CASRFGTGDSGNTIYF. As DNA, the CDR3 is TGTGCAAGTCGCTTTGGGACAGGGGACTCTGGAAACACCATATATTTT.

The chain is built from TRBV12-5 and TRBJ1-1, with 7 bases lining up with TRBD1. V lost 3 bases and J lost 6; bases outside the gene matches: 10. The germline V gene has CDR1 LGHNT and CDR2 FRNRAP. This CDR3 is built from 15 residues. Written as DNA, the CDR3 is TGTGCTAGTGGTTTCCCGACAGGGCTAAGGTCTGAAGCTTTCTTT. The encoded protein is CASGFPTGLRSEAFF.

The rearrangement links TRBV5-4 to TRBJ2-5; a possible D gene is TRBD2 (6 bases). CDR1 and CDR2 from the germline V gene are SGHNT and YYREEE (reference sequence). The CDR3 length is 15 residues. Trimming removed 2 bases at V and 5 bases at J, with 16 bases between. The CDR3 spells CASSFQGKREETQYF. CDR3 nucleotide sequence: TGTGCCAGCAGCTTCCAGGGTAAACGGGAGGAGACCCAGTACTTC. The variable domain in full, with the rest retrieved from reference TRBV5-4 and TRBJ2-5, is ETGVTQSPTHLIKTRGQQVTLRCSSQSGHNTVSWYQQALGQGPQFIFQYYREEENGRGNFPPRFSGLQFPNYSSELNVNALELDDSALYLCASSFQGKREETQYFGPGTRLLVL.

The rearrangement uses TRBV13 and TRBJ1-2; 8 nucleotides align to TRBD1. This CDR3 spans 16 amino acids. Trimming removed 4 bases from V and 3 bases from J; junction bases left unmatched: 10. Germline V gene lookup returns CDR1 PRHDT and CDR2 FYEKMQ (reference sequence). This CDR3 reads CASSSVDRVEDYGYTF. CDR3 nucleotide sequence: TGTGCCAGCAGCTCCGTGGACAGGGTGGAAGACTATGGCTACACCTTC.

V is TRBV4-3 and J is TRBJ2-1; D remains ambiguous. The ends were cut back, 4 bases at V and 6 bases at J, with 16 bases in the middle. Germline V lookup: CDR1 LGHNA, CDR2 YSLEER. The CDR3 length is 15 residues. The CDR3 sequence: CASSPVRDRVNEQFF. The DNA for the CDR3 is TGCGCCAGCAGCCCTGTTCGAGACCGGGTCAATGAGCAGTTCTTC.

The V call is TRBV11-2, the J call TRBJ2-5; D uncertain. Germline V gene lookup returns CDR1 SGHAT and CDR2 FQNNGV. This CDR3 is 13 amino acids long. V was cut by 5 bases and J by 5 bases, with 12 bases left in between. The CDR3 protein is CASSRGEAETQYF. Written as DNA, the CDR3 is TGTGCCAGCAGCAGAGGCGAGGCGGAGACCCAGTACTTC.

The rearrangement links TRBV27 to TRBJ1-1, with D maybe TRBD1 (6 bases). Germline V lookup: CDR1 MNHEY, CDR2 SMNVEV (reference sequence). CDR3 length equals 16 residues. The germline V and J ends were trimmed by 3 bases and 0 bases, with 14 bases remaining between them. In nucleotides, the CDR3 is TGTGCCAGCAGTTTTTACAGGGTCCCGATGAACACTGAAGCTTTCTTT. It specifies CASSFYRVPMNTEAFF.

V usage is TRBV4-1 and J usage is TRBJ1-3, with 7 bases fitting TRBD1. Germline lookup yields CDR1 MGHRA and CDR2 YSYEKL. The J segment lost 0 bases and the V segment lost 4 bases, leaving 9 bases of the junction unmatched. CDR3 length: 17 amino acids. The CDR3 sequence is CASSLRPGTDSGNTIYF. The CDR3 region has the DNA TGCGCCAGCAGCCTTCGTCCCGGGACAGACTCTGGAAACACCATATATTTT.

The chain joins TRBV4-2 to TRBJ1-1, with 9 bases that match TRBD1. In germline, CDR1 is LGHNA, CDR2 YNFKEQ. V lost 3 bases, J lost 7 bases, and 6 bases stayed unmatched. The CDR3 length is 14 residues. DNA for the CDR3: TGTGCCAGCAGCCACGACAGGGGGGGTGTTGAAGCTTTCTTT. Its protein product is CASSHDRGGVEAFF.

The rearrangement joins TRBV27 to TRBJ2-3; 8 bases match TRBD2. Germline V gene data show CDR1 as MNHEY and CDR2 as SMNVEV (reference sequence). V shed 5 bases and J 2 bases; nucleotides not matched to a gene: 3. This CDR3 region has 14 residues. In nucleotides, the CDR3 is TGTGCCAGCAGTCTACTAGCGGTCACAGATACGCAGTATTTT. Translating it yields CASSLLAVTDTQYF.

The chain uses TRBV6-1 and TRBJ1-5; TRBD1 aligns across 10 bases. CDR3 length: 15 amino acids. Looked up from germline, CDR1 is MNHNS and CDR2 is SASEGT. V lost 4 bases, J lost 7 bases, and 7 bases stayed unmatched. CDR3 DNA sequence: TGTGCCAGCAGTGTGTGGGACAGGGGATTGCAGCCCCAGCATTTT. As protein: CASSVWDRGLQPQHF.

This clone was seen a few times. CDR3 protein: CASTQGQVSSGNTIYF. The CDR3 DNA follows: TGTGCCAGCACCCAAGGACAGGTCTCCTCTGGAAACACCATATATTTT. The rearrangement links TRBV6-6 to TRBJ1-3; the match to TRBD1 covers 7 bases. There are 16 residues in the CDR3. V lost 7 bases, J lost 0 bases, and 9 bases stayed unmatched. Germline lookup yields CDR1 MNHNY and CDR2 SVGAGI (reference sequence).

This clone was detected a few times. V usage is TRBV28 and J usage is TRBJ1-2; weak D call: TRBD1 (6 bases). The CDR3 is 13 amino acids. V lost 5 bases and J 3 bases, leaving 10 bases between the germline ends. The germline gives CDR1 MDHEN, CDR2 SYDVKM. CDR3 sequence reads: CASSLGQYYGYTF. The CDR3 nucleotides are TGTGCCAGCAGTCTTGGACAGTACTATGGCTACACCTTC.

The chain carries TRBV28 and TRBJ2-4; tentative D call: TRBD1 (6 bases). Trimming pared 9 bases from V and 9 bases from J, leaving 15 bases between. The CDR3 extends over 12 amino acids. The germline V gene has CDR1 MDHEN and CDR2 SYDVKM. The CDR3 spells CASSGDRGIQYF. CDR3 nucleotides: TGTGCCAGTTCAGGGGATCGGGGCATTCAGTACTTC.

V gene TRBV7-2 combines with J gene TRBJ2-4; TRBD2 is a possible D gene (7 bases). From germline, CDR1 is SGHTA and CDR2 FQGNSA. The CDR3 consists of 14 residues. V lost 7 bases, J lost 6 bases, and 16 bases lay in between. CDR3 residues: CASMGGGGGNIQYF. The CDR3 DNA reads TGTGCCAGCATGGGGGGGGGCGGCGGAAACATTCAGTACTTC. The whole variable domain, filled in from reference TRBV7-2 and TRBJ2-4, reads GAGVSQSPSNKVTEKGKDVELRCDPISGHTALYWYRQSLGQGLEFLIYFQGNSAPDKSGLPSDRFSAERTGGSVSTLTIQRTQQEDSAVYLCASMGGGGGNIQYFGAGTRLSVL.

This clone was detected once. The chain recombines TRBV5-1 with TRBJ1-1; D not resolved. V shed 1 base and J shed 7 bases, with 8 bases lying between them. CDR3 length equals 12 residues. Germline V CDR1 and CDR2: SGHRS, YFSETQ. The CDR3 here is CASSLPSDEAFF. DNA for the CDR3: TGCGCCAGCAGCTTGCCTTCAGATGAAGCTTTCTTT.

The chain links TRBV4-3 to TRBJ2-7; 8 nucleotides agree with TRBD1. V gave up 5 bases and J gave up 2 bases; unmatched junction bases: 11. Per germline, CDR1 LGHNA and CDR2 YSLEER. The CDR3 totals 16 residues. The CDR3 nucleotides read TGCGCCAGCAGCGAAACGACAGGGGACTCTGCCTACGAGCAGTACTTC. Its protein is CASSETTGDSAYEQYF.

The V and J genes are TRBV4-1 and TRBJ1-1, with 9 bases that match TRBD1. The length of the CDR3 is 13 residues. J lost 5 bases, V lost 7 bases, and 5 bases had no gene match. CDR1 is MGHRA, CDR2 YSYEKL, per germline. In DNA, the CDR3 is TGCGCCAGCATTGGACAGGGGAGGACTGAAGCTTTCTTT. As protein: CASIGQGRTEAFF.

The chain has TRBV6-5 and TRBJ2-5; no definite D call. The assigned J gene may be wrong: the sequence end matches TRBJ2-7 better. Per the germline V gene, CDR1 is MNHEY and CDR2 is SVGAGI. The CDR3 runs to 14 residues. The CDR3 bases are TGTGCCAGCAGTTACAGCGAACCACTCTACGAGCAGTACTTC. It yields the protein CASSYSEPLYEQYF.

V gene TRBV27 combines with J gene TRBJ2-1; TRBD1 aligns across 9 bases. The CDR3 is 15 residues long. Trimming removed 6 bases from V and 1 base from J; junction bases left unmatched: 4. Germline assignment: CDR1 MNHEY and CDR2 SMNVEV (reference sequence). DNA of the CDR3: TGTGCCAGCAGCCCCGACAGGGGGTCCTACAATGAGCAGTTCTTC. Translated: CASSPDRGSYNEQFF.

The chain uses TRBV7-9 and TRBJ2-3, with 12 bases aligning to TRBD1. The V segment lost 10 bases and the J segment 6 bases; nucleotides outside the gene matches: 14. The CDR3 consists of 16 residues. Germline V gene sequence: CDR1 SEHNR, CDR2 FQNEAQ (reference sequence). CDR3 nucleotides: TGTGCCATCCTAGGTGGGACAGGGGGCGCCTGGGATACGCAGTATTTT. Protein product: CAILGGTGGAWDTQYF.

V and J are TRBV28 and TRBJ1-1, with D perhaps TRBD1 (6 bases). CDR1 and CDR2 from the germline V gene are MDHEN and SYDVKM. V lost 3 bases, J lost 4 bases, and 9 bases lay in between. This CDR3 is built from 13 residues. The CDR3 spells CASSLQGSTEAFF. For the CDR3, the DNA is TGTGCCAGCAGTTTGCAGGGGTCCACTGAAGCTTTCTTT.

This clone was counted between two and nine times. The chain is built from TRBV4-2 and TRBJ1-3; TRBD1 is a possible D gene (5 bases). Germline CDR1 and CDR2: LGHNA and YNFKEQ. CDR3 length equals 14 residues. Trimming left V 2 bases short and J 1 base short, with 6 bases between. CDR3 nucleotide sequence: TGTGCCAGCAGCCAAACAGGTTCTGGAAACACCATATATTTT. This translates into CASSQTGSGNTIYF.

CDR3 sequence (DNA): TGTGCCAGCAGAAGACAGGGGTTTCAGTACGAGCAGTACTTC. It codes for CASRRQGFQYEQYF. The chain uses TRBV6-5 and TRBJ2-7, with 8 bases lining up with TRBD1. The germline gives CDR1 MNHEY, CDR2 SVGAGI. The CDR3 is 14 amino acids. J lost 4 bases, V lost 6 bases, and 8 bases had no gene match.